Each of the 6 T cell receptor beta chains below was sequenced from the same sample in a study of CD8 T cells in Susac syndrome. Random-hexamer reverse transcription was applied to 0.5 to 1 ug RNA. Each CDR3 protein is one row after TCRdb ran MiXCR on the immunoSEQ multiplex PCR reads. The profile shows about 140,000 distinct CDR3 sequences, about 95% of them singletons. Sequenced material: CD4+ T cells from PBMCs. The origin of the receptors is a human donor with Susac syndrome.

The rearrangement uses TRBV30 and TRBJ2-5; D remains ambiguous. Germline lookup yields CDR1 GTSNPN and CDR2 SVGIG (reference sequence). V gave up 2 bases and J gave up 5 bases, with 12 bases separating them. The CDR3 is 13 amino acids. This chain's CDR3 is CAWSYRAWETQYF. The CDR3 coding sequence is TGTGCCTGGAGTTATCGGGCTTGGGAGACCCAGTACTTC.

The chain is built from TRBV10-3 and TRBJ2-5, with D unresolved. V was pared by 0 bases and J by 2 bases, with 7 bases between. In germline, CDR1 is ENHRY, CDR2 SYGVKD. The CDR3 is 14 residues long. The DNA of the CDR3 is TGTGCCATCAGTGAGTCGAAGATACAAGAGACCCAGTACTTC. It translates to CAISESKIQETQYF.

The chain is built from TRBV6-5 and TRBJ2-1; TRBD2 might be the D (6 bases). There are 14 residues in the CDR3. Trimming took 1 base from V and 7 from J, leaving 11 bases between them. Germline V gene lookup returns CDR1 MNHEY and CDR2 SVGAGI. CDR3 in DNA: TGTGCCAGCAGTTACTGGGGGGACCAGAATGAGCAGTTCTTC. As protein: CASSYWGDQNEQFF.

The rearrangement joins TRBV12-3 or TRBV12-4 to TRBJ1-6, with TRBD1 matching 7 bases. CDR3 length: 14 amino acids. After removal of 5 bases from V and 9 bases from J, the junction contained 7 bases not matched to a gene. CDR3 sequence: CASSLEQGTSPLHF. CDR3 DNA sequence: TGTGCCAGCAGTCTGGAACAGGGGACTTCACCCCTCCACTTT.

The V call is TRBV3-1, the J call TRBJ2-2; no clear D gene. The germline V and J ends were trimmed by 4 bases and 5 bases, with 11 bases remaining between them. CDR3 length equals 14 residues. Germline lookup yields CDR1 LGHDT and CDR2 YNNKEL (reference sequence). CDR3 nucleotides: TGTGCCAGCAGCCGGGTCGGAGAGACCGGGGAGCTGTTTTTT. This sequence encodes CASSRVGETGELFF.

In this sample, this clonotype turned up once. This chain uses TRBV30 with TRBJ1-3; D is ambiguous. The CDR3 sequence is 14 residues long. Germline V gene sequence: CDR1 GTSNPN, CDR2 SVGIG (reference sequence). Trimming pared 0 bases from V and 2 bases from J, leaving 8 bases between. CDR3 nucleotide sequence: TGTGCCTGGAGTGTAAAGGGCGCTGGAAACACCATATATTTT. The encoded protein is CAWSVKGAGNTIYF.